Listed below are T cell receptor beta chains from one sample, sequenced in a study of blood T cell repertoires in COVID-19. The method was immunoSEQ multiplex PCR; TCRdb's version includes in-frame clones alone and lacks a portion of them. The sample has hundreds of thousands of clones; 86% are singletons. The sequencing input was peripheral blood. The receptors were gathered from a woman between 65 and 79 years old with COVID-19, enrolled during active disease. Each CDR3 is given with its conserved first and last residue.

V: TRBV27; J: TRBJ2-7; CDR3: CASRGQLYEQYF
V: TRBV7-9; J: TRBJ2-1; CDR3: CASSTQRQGTHEQFF
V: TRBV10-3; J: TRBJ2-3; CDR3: CAISYRDGTDTQYF
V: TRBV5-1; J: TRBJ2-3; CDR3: CASSLDRGDTDTQYF
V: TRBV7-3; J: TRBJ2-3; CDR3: CASSQTSASTDTQYF
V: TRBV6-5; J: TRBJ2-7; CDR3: CASSRQGAFEQYF
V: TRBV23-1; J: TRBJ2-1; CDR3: CASSPRRREQFF
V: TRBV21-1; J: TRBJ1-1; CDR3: CASSWPGRTGMNTEAFF
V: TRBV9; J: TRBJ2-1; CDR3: CASSALRQNNEQFF
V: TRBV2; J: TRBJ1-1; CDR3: CASSATGNTEAFF
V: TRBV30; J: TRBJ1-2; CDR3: CAWSGGDNYGYTF
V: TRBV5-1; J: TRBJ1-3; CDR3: CASSLSNSGNTIYF
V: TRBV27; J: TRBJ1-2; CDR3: CASSLSDRVGGYTF
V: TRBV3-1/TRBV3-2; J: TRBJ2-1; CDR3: CASSKQGGYNEQFF
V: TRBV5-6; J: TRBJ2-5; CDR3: CASSSGVKETQYF
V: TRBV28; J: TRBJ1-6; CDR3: CASRRNSYNSPLHF
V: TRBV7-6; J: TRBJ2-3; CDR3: CASSPNAGARQQYF
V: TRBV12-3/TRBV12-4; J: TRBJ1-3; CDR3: CASSLVENTIYF
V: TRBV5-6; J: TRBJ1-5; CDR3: CASSFYSNQPQHF
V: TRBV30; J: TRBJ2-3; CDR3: CAWSGLAADTQYF
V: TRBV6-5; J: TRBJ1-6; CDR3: CASLEWGQNDSPLHF
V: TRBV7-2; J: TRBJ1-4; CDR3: CASSFAGTADEKLFF
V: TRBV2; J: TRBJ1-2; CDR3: CARALSPGMPERNYGYTF
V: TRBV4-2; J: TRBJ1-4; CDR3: CASSQETATNEKLFF
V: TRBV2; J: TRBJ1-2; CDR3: CASSREGGYTF
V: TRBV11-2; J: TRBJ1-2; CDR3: CASSPGGGPYGYTF
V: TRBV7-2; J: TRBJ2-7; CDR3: CASSGSGLDFTYEQYF
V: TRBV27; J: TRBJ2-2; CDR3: CASQGDGWELFF
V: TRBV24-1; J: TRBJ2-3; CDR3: CATSDRVRDTQYF
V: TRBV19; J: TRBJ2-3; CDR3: CASSDHGGTDTQYF
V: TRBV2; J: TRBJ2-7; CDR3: CASSPAGAGGYEQYF
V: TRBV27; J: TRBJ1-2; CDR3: CASSPRGADYGYTF
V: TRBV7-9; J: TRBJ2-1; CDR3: CASSFPSSQFF
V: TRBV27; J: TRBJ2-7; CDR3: CASSFGTGIYEQYF
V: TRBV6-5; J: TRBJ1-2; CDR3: CASRSTGNGYTF
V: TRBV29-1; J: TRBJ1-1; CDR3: CSVYDRGTEAFF
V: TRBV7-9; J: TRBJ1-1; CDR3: CASSLVQPNTEAFF
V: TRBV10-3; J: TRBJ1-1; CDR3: CAINIDRGPTEAFF
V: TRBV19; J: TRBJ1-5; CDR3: CASIGQENYQPQHF
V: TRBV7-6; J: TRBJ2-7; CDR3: CASSLGAGEAYEQYF
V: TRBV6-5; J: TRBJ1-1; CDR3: CASSRRRQGNTEAFF
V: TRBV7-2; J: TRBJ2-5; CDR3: CASSSAPGGVRETQYF